This T cell receptor beta chain was observed in a study of OX40 agonist ivuxolimab in advanced cancers. Study summary: The patients got ivuxolimab, which is an agonistic anti-OX40 (CD134) antibody. Enrolled patients in dose escalation had cancers that were hepatocellular carcinoma, melanoma, renal cell or head and neck cancer. The study's findings and limits: At 0.1 to 3.0 mg/kg and by week 6, CD4+ and CD8+ T cells in the blood had expanded clonally. Those patients achieving a partial response at 0.1-3.0 mg/kg showed among the lowest clonal expansion.

Clones were sequenced by immunoSEQ multiplex PCR, and TCRdb holds only the in-frame ones, with some missing. The sample holds about 84,000 clones; 75% to 90% are singletons and the top ten take roughly 2.7%. A word on this clone: Its antigen remains unidentified.

This sequence originates from an adult with an advanced solid tumor such as melanoma, head and neck, liver or kidney cancer. Material: CD4+ or CD8+ T cells sorted from blood, obtained in a trial of the OX40 agonist ivuxolimab.

The DNA of the CDR3 is TGCGCCAGCAGCTTGGAGCAGGGCCCTACCTACGAGCAGTACTTC. Translating it yields CASSLEQGPTYEQYF. The chain couples TRBV5-1 to TRBJ2-7; weak D call: TRBD1 (5 bases). CDR3 length equals 15 residues. CDR1 SGHRS and CDR2 YFSETQ come from the germline V gene. Deletions cut 0 bases from V and 2 bases from J, with 12 bases between.